This T cell receptor (beta chain) derives from a study of blood T cell repertoires in COVID-19 (dated by TCRdb to the early 2020s). The study in broad terms: Collaborator samples came from the United States, Italy and Spain and covered acute and convalescent phases of COVID-19. The samples were drawn from two sources: the first 160 participants of the ongoing ImmuneRACE study, and some 1,300 subjects contributed by 6 global collaborators. The material from the prospective study consisted of cDNA or gDNA derived from T cells, B-cell-depleted T cells, or PBMCs. Where available, HLA class I and class II types were taken from metadata supplied by the sample provider and were not determined by assay-based typing. Subjects who had been exposed to COVID-19, were actively infected with it, or had recovered from it provided the deeply sampled blood TCRbeta repertoires that made up the dataset. Sample metadata almost always included a de-identified subject ID, COVID-19 status, age in years and sex. The repertoires were made available in a free public database intended to serve as a resource for research on the immune response to SARS-CoV-2.

Overall study outcomes, separate from this receptor: How much clinical and demographic metadata was included differed by source and by participant, and the metadata was provided uncurated.

A word on this clone: It has no known antigen specificity. One base away there is no much larger clone; base qualities are not given.

CDR1 and CDR2, looked up from the germline V gene, are SQVTM and ANQGSEA. From the cysteine through the phenylalanine, the CDR3 covers 14 amino acids. Only the CDR3 part of the read is kept: 42 bases, read in frame from the first base. Trimming removed 3 bases from V and 4 bases from J, leaving 12 bases between the germline ends. TCRbeta CDR3 regions were amplified from genomic DNA by means of the immunoSEQ Assay, a bias-controlled multiplex PCR. On the study's bioinformatics: Within the assay, amplification of reference gene primers was used to estimate how many nucleated cells each sample contained. To quantify the absolute abundance of each unique TCRbeta CDR3 rearrangement, sequence reads were collapsed and filtered. For each sample, productive Simpson clonality was calculated as the square root of Simpson's diversity index across productive rearrangements. Entries here come from immuneACCESS through TCRdb and include only in-frame sequences with V and J called. Some clones fail to appear in such tables; in the studies checked, an unresolved V gene covers under half of the shortfall, and the cause of the remainder is unknown. V and J calls and clone size are given by that table; D and trimming were obtained from the DNA. This sample lists 120,000 or so clones; 65% to 85% were detected once. The biggest ten clones account for about 6% of the sample.

Whole blood was collected in K2EDTA tubes by collaborating institutions according to the institutions' own protocols. For TCRbeta analysis, collaborators shipped samples in one of three forms: frozen whole blood, isolated PBMCs, or DNA extracted from either of those sample types. The material sequenced was peripheral blood. This sequence originates from a man aged 80 or over with active or convalescent COVID-19. The V and J segments used are TRBV29-1 and TRBJ2-2, and the D gene may be TRBD2, 6 bases matching. In nucleotides, the sequence is TGCAGCGTTGATAGCGGTTACCCCACCGGGGAGCTGTTTTTT. This sequence encodes CSVDSGYPTGELFF.